This is a list of T cell receptor beta chains from one sample in a study of early T cells in non-severe SARS-CoV-2 infection. TCRdb recomputed calls from the 5' RACE reads with MiXCR, one row per CDR3 protein. The data contain over 100,000 distinct CDR3 sequences, around 14% of them singletons. Sample: whole blood. The origin of the receptors is an adult who was a healthcare worker with PCR-confirmed SARS-CoV-2 infection or an uninfected control (not recorded which). CDR3s leave out the opening cysteine and the closing phenylalanine or tryptophan.

v_call,j_call,cdr3_aa
TRBV12-3/TRBV12-4,TRBJ1-6,ASSNSVGHKNSPLH
TRBV12-3/TRBV12-4,TRBJ2-5,ASSFAGGSSETQY
TRBV12-3/TRBV12-4,TRBJ2-1,AITRAGGHEQF
TRBV29-1,TRBJ2-7,SVEDFISGAGPREQY
TRBV19,TRBJ2-4,ASSGRIAKNIQY
TRBV25-1,TRBJ2-5,ASSEGGIETQY
TRBV19,TRBJ2-1,ASSGPLTANYNEQF
TRBV4-1,TRBJ1-4,ASSQPIATNEKLF
TRBV12-3/TRBV12-4,TRBJ2-3,ASSPSSVFTDTQY
TRBV10-3,TRBJ1-1,ASTGTGRGNTEAF
TRBV11-2,TRBJ2-5,ASFAGARETQY
TRBV14,TRBJ2-7,ASSQGGPQY
TRBV11-2,TRBJ2-7,ASSPTGLTYEQY
TRBV11-2,TRBJ2-1,ASSLEPAGGLSEQF
TRBV19,TRBJ2-1,ASSKTSGRLYNEQF
TRBV27,TRBJ2-7,ASSATGATYEQY
TRBV5-1,TRBJ2-7,ASSLAAGAYEQY
TRBV30,TRBJ1-4,AWRNVGAVGEKLF
TRBV12-3/TRBV12-4,TRBJ1-2,ASSHLDAYGYT
TRBV27,TRBJ2-7,ASSLARGSEQY
TRBV5-4,TRBJ2-3,ASSWGDTDTQY
TRBV7-2,TRBJ1-1,ASSFLRGPEAF
TRBV6-5,TRBJ2-2,ASSYYRGAPGELF
TRBV12-3/TRBV12-4,TRBJ1-5,ASSTGRFSNQPQH
TRBV6-6,TRBJ2-1,ASSYSRLATSGRGEQF
TRBV7-8,TRBJ2-7,ASSSSGGEQY
TRBV28,TRBJ2-3,ATSTTHNTQY
TRBV7-9,TRBJ2-1,ASSPQLSGGSYNEQF
TRBV28,TRBJ1-6,ASSLAAVGAPLH
TRBV5-5,TRBJ1-1,ASSYTSGDTAF
TRBV19,TRBJ2-6,ASSHEEAGANVLT
TRBV20-1,TRBJ1-1,SARESGQEAF
TRBV4-1,TRBJ2-1,ASSQDAKAQQF
TRBV6-4,TRBJ2-2,ASSDKAGELF
TRBV18,TRBJ2-4,ASSSGSEDIQY
TRBV11-2,TRBJ2-7,ASSPTTSGRAVEEQY
TRBV5-1,TRBJ2-5,ASSLTAPGETQY
TRBV28,TRBJ2-7,ASSFGGTLVEQY
TRBV2,TRBJ2-7,ASTRLVRLAGAPTYEQY
TRBV29-1,TRBJ2-3,STGADTQY
TRBV11-2,TRBJ2-1,ASSLERGPYNEQF
TRBV12-3/TRBV12-4,TRBJ2-1,ASSFAVGSEQF
TRBV19,TRBJ2-1,ATQISGSSYNEQF
TRBV2,TRBJ1-1,ASSDDAAF
TRBV19,TRBJ1-5,ASTQGNNQPQH
TRBV7-3,TRBJ2-5,ASSNGQGGTQY
TRBV7-2,TRBJ2-7,ASSFLTPLWSSYEQY
TRBV6-6,TRBJ1-6,ASRLGISDSPLH
TRBV24-1,TRBJ2-5,ATSHPGETQY
TRBV7-6,TRBJ2-1,ASSLRGVFAGEQF
TRBV6-6,TRBJ1-4,ASRQGNEKLF
TRBV5-1,TRBJ1-4,ASSPPAAEKLF
TRBV28,TRBJ1-2,ASRPGQGDGYT
TRBV30,TRBJ2-1,AWSNRDRGLVGQF
TRBV4-2,TRBJ1-1,ASSQEPQGGTEAF
TRBV10-1,TRBJ2-1,ASGASAGEQF
TRBV20-1,TRBJ2-3,SANPGETSGPSDTQY
TRBV24-1,TRBJ1-4,ATSERLDEKLF
TRBV7-8,TRBJ1-1,ASSLRERGFQTEAF